A single sample gave rise to the 20 T cell receptor beta chains below, sequenced in a study of vaccination and CD4 T cells after COVID-19. What these receptors recognize is not known. The Oncomine TCR Beta short-read assay sequenced DNA from cultured CD4+ T cells. Genomic DNA was extracted from cultured CD4+ T cells. From the PCR reads, TCRdb called clonotypes with MiXCR, one entry per CDR3 protein. The profile covers under 10,000 distinct CDR3 sequences, with approximately 30% appearing a single time and approximately 12% taken by the ten largest. Regarding treatment: 10-day PBMC culture with coronavirus spike peptide pools or control peptides (ViraFEST assay). Unexposed donor CD4+ T cells predated the COVID-19 pandemic, collected 2011-2018. Sequenced material: CD4+ T cells from blood, cultured in vitro. Source of these receptors: a human donor in good health.

Concerning this clonotype: Compared with germline, one end of the junction differs, possibly owing to a read error. The rearrangement links TRBV6-1 to TRBJ1-2; D gene uncertain. This CDR3 has 13 amino acids. CDR1 and CDR2 from the germline V gene are MNHNS and SASEGT. The CDR3 region is CASIENPGVGYTF. The DNA for the CDR3 is TGTGCCAGCATTGAAAACCCCGGGGTGGGCTACACCTTC.

J is TRBJ1-5 and V is TRBV28, with TRBD1 matching over 8 bases. The V gene end was trimmed by 2 bases and the J gene end by 3 bases; junction bases not matched to a gene: 6. The CDR3 is 16 amino acids. Germline CDR1 and CDR2: MDHEN and SYDVKM. CDR3 sequence (DNA): TGTGCCAGCAGTTTACATTGGGACAGGCTCAATCAGCCCCAGCATTTT. The encoded protein is CASSLHWDRLNQPQHF.

The V call is TRBV15, the J call TRBJ2-3, with 10 bases aligning to TRBD2. J gave up 5 bases and V 5 bases, and 10 bases lay outside the gene matches. Per germline, CDR1 LNHNV and CDR2 YYDKDF (reference sequence). CDR3 length equals 16 residues. The CDR3 here is CATSVTGTSVKDTQYF. CDR3 nucleotides: TGTGCCACCAGCGTTACCGGGACTAGCGTTAAAGATACGCAGTATTTT.

The gene calls are TRBV20-1 and TRBJ2-5, with 11 nucleotides matching TRBD2. The junction had 10 bases not matched to a gene; V was cut back by 0 bases and J by 4 bases. This CDR3 is 17 amino acids long. Germline V gene data show CDR1 as DFQATT and CDR2 as SNEGSKA (reference sequence). CDR3 sequence: CSARDPRGSGGGETQYF. Written as DNA, the CDR3 is TGCAGTGCTAGAGATCCCCGGGGTAGCGGGGGGGGAGAGACCCAGTACTTC.

This clonotype turned up a few times. The chain has TRBV25-1 and TRBJ2-5; the match to TRBD2 covers 8 bases. CDR1 is MGHDK and CDR2 is SYGVNS in the germline V gene. V shed 2 bases, J shed 5 bases, and the junction held 4 bases outside the gene matches. The length of the CDR3 is 14 residues. CDR3 sequence: CASSESGRRETQYF. CDR3 coding DNA: TGTGCCAGCAGTGAAAGCGGGAGACGGGAGACCCAGTACTTC.

This sequence joins TRBV5-4 and TRBJ2-3; no clear D gene. CDR1 and CDR2 (germline): SGHNT, YYREEE (reference sequence). The CDR3 runs 14 residues. With 1 base removed from V and 1 base from J, the gap between germline ends came to 7 bases. The CDR3: CASSLYQGTDTQYF. The CDR3, as DNA: TGTGCCAGCAGCTTGTATCAGGGCACAGATACGCAGTATTTT.

A single count supports this clonotype. The chain links TRBV5-6 to TRBJ2-7; no definite D call. Germline V lookup: CDR1 SGHDT, CDR2 YYEEEE. This CDR3 has 15 residues. The V and J ends lost 1 base and 4 bases respectively, with 15 bases between them. The chain's CDR3 is CASSLIPAWPYEQYF. DNA for the CDR3: TGTGCCAGCAGCTTGATACCGGCCTGGCCATACGAGCAGTACTTC.

This clonotype was counted a few times. This rearrangement joins TRBV10-3 to TRBJ2-7, with D perhaps TRBD1 (6 bases). The CDR3 contains 13 residues. With 7 bases removed from V and 2 bases from J, the gap between germline ends came to 12 bases. In germline, CDR1 is ENHRY, CDR2 SYGVKD. The DNA of the CDR3 is TGTGCCATCACCGGACAGTCCGCCTACGAGCAGTACTTC. It codes for CAITGQSAYEQYF.

The J gene is TRBJ2-6, the V gene TRBV6-2 or TRBV6-3; 9 bases line up with TRBD1. V was pared by 5 bases and J by 1 base, with 9 bases of the junction left unmatched. CDR3 length equals 18 residues. Germline V gene sequence: CDR1 MNHEY, CDR2 SVGEGT. CDR3 sequence reads: CASSANTGGSSGANVLTF. In DNA, the CDR3 is TGTGCCAGCAGTGCCAACACAGGGGGCTCTTCTGGGGCCAACGTCCTGACTTTC.

In its sample, this clonotype was seen a few times. CDR3 amino acids: CASSLVQRTAHSGANVLTF. The CDR3 DNA is TGTGCCAGCAGCTTAGTGCAAAGGACGGCCCACTCTGGGGCCAACGTCCTGACTTTC. The rearrangement joins TRBV7-8 to TRBJ2-6, with no clear D. With 1 base removed from V and 0 bases from J, the gap between germline ends came to 16 bases. The CDR3 loop spans 19 amino acids. Germline loops: CDR1 SGHVS, CDR2 FQNEAQ.

This clonotype was seen a few times. This chain connects TRBV29-1 to TRBJ1-1; 7 positions agree with TRBD1. This CDR3 comprises 13 residues. Germline CDR1 SQVTM, CDR2 ANQGSEA. V lost 7 bases, J lost 0 bases, and 5 bases stayed unmatched. DNA of the CDR3: TGCAGCGCTCTGACAGGGATGAACACTGAAGCTTTCTTT. This encodes CSALTGMNTEAFF.

In this sample, this clonotype turned up a few times. The V and J genes are TRBV20-1 and TRBJ2-5, with D possibly being TRBD1 (6 bases). The CDR3 covers 14 residues. Germline CDR1 and CDR2: DFQATT and SNEGSKA (reference sequence). As DNA, the CDR3 is TGCAGCGCCGCGGTGGTAGTAGGGGGAGAGACCCAGTACTTC. Its translation: CSAAVVVGGETQYF.

V is TRBV6-1 and J is TRBJ2-6; D uncertain. V dropped 2 bases and J dropped 0 bases, with 8 bases sitting between them. Germline CDR1 reads MNHNS; CDR2 reads SASEGT. This CDR3 contains 16 residues. CDR3 DNA sequence: TGTGCCAGCAGTGAATCCCGGGCCTCTGGGGCCAACGTCCTGACTTTC. It codes for CASSESRASGANVLTF.

This clonotype turned up a few times. The chain combines TRBV15 with TRBJ1-1; D not certain. V lost 0 bases to trimming and J lost 1 base, with 9 bases between them. This CDR3 has 15 amino acids. The germline CDR1 and CDR2 sequences are LNHNV and YYDKDF (reference sequence). The CDR3 is CATSRERWTNTEAFF. CDR3 DNA sequence: TGTGCCACCAGCAGAGAACGGTGGACGAACACTGAAGCTTTCTTT.

This chain links TRBV20-1 with TRBJ1-1; 9 positions agree with TRBD1. CDR3 size: 13 residues. V lost 5 bases, J lost 1 base, and 2 bases stayed unmatched. The germline gives CDR1 DFQATT, CDR2 SNEGSKA (reference sequence). This CDR3 reads CSAEDRGNTEAFF. In DNA, the CDR3 is TGCAGTGCTGAGGACAGGGGGAACACTGAAGCTTTCTTT.

Only a few counts were recorded for this clonotype. The V call is TRBV28, the J call TRBJ1-5; D is ambiguous. CDR3 length: 15 residues. CDR1 is MDHEN, CDR2 SYDVKM, per germline. The V end lost 4 bases, the J end lost 5 bases, and 15 bases lay between the germline ends. CDR3 coding DNA: TGTGCCAGCAGTTCCCTAGCGGGAGGTCATCAGCCCCAGCATTTT. It is translated as CASSSLAGGHQPQHF. The variable domain in full, with the rest retrieved from reference TRBV28 and TRBJ1-5, is DVKVTQSSRYLVKRTGEKVFLECVQDMDHENMFWYRQDPGLGLRLIYFSYDVKMKEKGDIPEGYSVSREKKERFSLILESASTNQTSMYLCASSSLAGGHQPQHFGDGTRLSIL.

The chain joins TRBV6-1 to TRBJ1-1, with D uncertain. The CDR3 length is 14 residues. Germline assignment: CDR1 MNHNS and CDR2 SASEGT. V lost 6 bases and J 2 bases, leaving 13 bases between the germline ends. CDR3 DNA: TGTGCCAGCAGATCCGGTGGGAGAAACACTGAAGCTTTCTTT. Protein product: CASRSGGRNTEAFF.

The chain carries TRBV12-3 or TRBV12-4 and TRBJ2-3; TRBD1 is a possible D gene (5 bases). The V end was cut by 5 bases, the J end by 5 bases, with 8 bases between. This CDR3 comprises 12 residues. CDR3 sequence (DNA): TGTGCCAGCAGTAGGGGTGGAGATACGCAGTATTTT. This translates into CASSRGGDTQYF.

This clonotype is medium-sized by share. The chain joins TRBV24-1 to TRBJ1-2, with TRBD1 matching 7 bases. V was clipped by 3 bases and J by 4 bases; unmatched bases: 7. There are 15 residues in the CDR3. The germline V gene encodes CDR1 KGHDR and CDR2 SFDVKD. The CDR3 DNA is TGTGCCACCAGTGATACAACAGGGGTTGTCTATGGCTACACCTTC. Encoded protein: CATSDTTGVVYGYTF.

This chain links TRBV7-2 with TRBJ1-2; tentative D call: TRBD1 (5 bases). V was cut by 5 bases and J by 6 bases, with 16 bases left in between. Germline CDR1 SGHTA, CDR2 FQGNSA. The CDR3 is 14 residues long. The CDR3 bases are TGTGCCAGCAGCGACAGTAACGGGGGGAATGGCTACACCTTC. Its protein is CASSDSNGGNGYTF.